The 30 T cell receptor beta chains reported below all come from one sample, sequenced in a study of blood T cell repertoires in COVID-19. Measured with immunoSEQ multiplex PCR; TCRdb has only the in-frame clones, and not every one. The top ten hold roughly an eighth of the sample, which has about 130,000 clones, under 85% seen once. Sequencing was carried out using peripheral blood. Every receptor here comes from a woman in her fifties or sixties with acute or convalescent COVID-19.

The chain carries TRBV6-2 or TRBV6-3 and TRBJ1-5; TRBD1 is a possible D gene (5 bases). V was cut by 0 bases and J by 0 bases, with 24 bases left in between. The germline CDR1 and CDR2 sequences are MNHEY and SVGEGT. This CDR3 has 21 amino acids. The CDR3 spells CASSYSLQERGARYSNQPQHF. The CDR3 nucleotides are TGTGCCAGCAGTTACTCATTGCAGGAAAGGGGCGCCCGTTATAGCAATCAGCCCCAGCATTTT.

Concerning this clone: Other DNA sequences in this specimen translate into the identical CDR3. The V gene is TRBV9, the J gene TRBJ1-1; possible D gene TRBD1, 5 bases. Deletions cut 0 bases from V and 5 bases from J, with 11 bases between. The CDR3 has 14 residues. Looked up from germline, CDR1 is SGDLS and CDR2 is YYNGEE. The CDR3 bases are TGTGCCAGCAGCGTAGGGCAGGGAGGTACTGAAGCTTTCTTT. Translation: CASSVGQGGTEAFF.

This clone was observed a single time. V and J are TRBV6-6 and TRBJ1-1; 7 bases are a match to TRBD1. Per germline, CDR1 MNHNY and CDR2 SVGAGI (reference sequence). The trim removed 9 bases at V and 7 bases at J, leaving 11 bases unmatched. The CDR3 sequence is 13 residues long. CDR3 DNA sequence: TGTGCCAGTCTCCTTAGACAGGGCGTTGAAGCTTTCTTT. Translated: CASLLRQGVEAFF.

This CDR3 is CASSRDRAGSPLHF. The CDR3 coding sequence is TGTGCCAGCAGTCGAGACAGGGCCGGGTCACCCCTCCACTTT. The genes are TRBV7-3 and TRBJ1-6; TRBD1 matches 7 bases. This CDR3 region has 14 residues. J gave up 10 bases and V 6 bases, and 9 bases lay outside the gene matches. In germline, CDR1 is SGHTA, CDR2 FQGTGA. The whole variable domain, remainder taken from reference TRBV7-3 and TRBJ1-6, is GAGVSQTPSNKVTEKGKYVELRCDPISGHTALYWYRQSLGQGPEFLIYFQGTGAADDSGLPNDRFFAVRPEGSVSTLKIQRTERGDSAVYLCASSRDRAGSPLHFGNGTRLTVT.

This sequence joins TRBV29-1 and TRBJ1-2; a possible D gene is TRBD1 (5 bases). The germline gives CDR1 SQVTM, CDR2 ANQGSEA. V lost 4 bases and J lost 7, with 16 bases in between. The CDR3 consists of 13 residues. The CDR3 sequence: CSVVSGKEGGYTF. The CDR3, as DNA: TGCAGCGTTGTTTCAGGGAAGGAAGGTGGCTACACCTTC.

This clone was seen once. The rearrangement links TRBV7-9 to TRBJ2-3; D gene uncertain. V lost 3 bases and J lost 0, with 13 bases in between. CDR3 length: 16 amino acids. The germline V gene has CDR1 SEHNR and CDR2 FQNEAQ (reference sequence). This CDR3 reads CASSFYTGRSTDTQYF. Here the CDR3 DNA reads TGTGCCAGCAGCTTTTACACGGGTCGTAGCACAGATACGCAGTATTTT.

CDR3 coding DNA: TGTGCCAGCAGTTACGACAGGGGAACTGAAGCTTTCTTT. Amino acids: CASSYDRGTEAFF. The gene calls are TRBV27 and TRBJ1-1; TRBD1 aligns across 8 bases. Trimming at V came to 4 bases and at J to 5 bases, leaving 3 bases not matched to a gene. From germline, CDR1 is MNHEY and CDR2 SMNVEV (reference sequence). This CDR3 region has 13 residues.

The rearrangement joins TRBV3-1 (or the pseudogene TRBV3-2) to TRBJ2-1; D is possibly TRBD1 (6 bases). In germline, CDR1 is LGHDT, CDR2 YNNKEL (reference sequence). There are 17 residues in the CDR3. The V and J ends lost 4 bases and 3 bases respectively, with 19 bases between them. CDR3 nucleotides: TGTGCCAGCAGCCCCCCAACGGCAGGGGCTTACTACAATGAGCAGTTCTTC. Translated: CASSPPTAGAYYNEQFF.

CDR3: CASSFMPLQGNQPQHF. The CDR3 DNA follows: TGCGCCAGCAGCTTCATGCCTTTACAGGGAAATCAGCCCCAGCATTTT. The chain uses TRBV5-1 and TRBJ1-5, with a tentative D call TRBD1 (6 bases). This CDR3 is 16 amino acids long. The V gene lost 2 bases and the J gene lost 4 bases, with 16 bases spanning the gap. Germline V gives CDR1 SGHRS, CDR2 YFSETQ.

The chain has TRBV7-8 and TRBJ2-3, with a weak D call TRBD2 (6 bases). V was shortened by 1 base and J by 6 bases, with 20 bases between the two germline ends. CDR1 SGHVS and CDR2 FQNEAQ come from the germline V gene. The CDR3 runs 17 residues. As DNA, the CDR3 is TGTGCCAGCAGCTTAGGGGCTAGCGTTTATATGATGGATACGCAGTATTTT. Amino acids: CASSLGASVYMMDTQYF.

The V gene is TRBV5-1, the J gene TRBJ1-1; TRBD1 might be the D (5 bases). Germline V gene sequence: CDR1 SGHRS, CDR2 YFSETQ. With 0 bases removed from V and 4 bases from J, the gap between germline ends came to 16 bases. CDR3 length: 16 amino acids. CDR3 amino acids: CASSLGSRGGGTEAFF. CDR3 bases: TGCGCCAGCAGCTTGGGATCACGGGGCGGGGGCACTGAAGCTTTCTTT. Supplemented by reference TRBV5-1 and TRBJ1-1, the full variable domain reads KAGVTQTPRYLIKTRGQQVTLSCSPISGHRSVSWYQQTPGQGLQFLFEYFSETQRNKGNFPGRFSGRQFSNSRSEMNVSTLELGDSALYLCASSLGSRGGGTEAFFGQGTRLTVV.

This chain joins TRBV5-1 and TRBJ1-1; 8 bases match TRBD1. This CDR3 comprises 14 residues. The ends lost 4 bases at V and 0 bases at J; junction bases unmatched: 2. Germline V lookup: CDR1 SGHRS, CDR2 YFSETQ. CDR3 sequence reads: CASSAGGLNTEAFF. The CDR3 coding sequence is TGCGCCAGCAGCGCAGGGGGCTTGAACACTGAAGCTTTCTTT.

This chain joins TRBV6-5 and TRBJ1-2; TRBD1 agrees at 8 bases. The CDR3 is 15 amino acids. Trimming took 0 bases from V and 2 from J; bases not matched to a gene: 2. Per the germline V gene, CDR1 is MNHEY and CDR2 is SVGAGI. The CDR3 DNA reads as TGTGCCAGCAGTTACTCAGGACAGGGAAACTATGGCTACACCTTC. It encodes CASSYSGQGNYGYTF.

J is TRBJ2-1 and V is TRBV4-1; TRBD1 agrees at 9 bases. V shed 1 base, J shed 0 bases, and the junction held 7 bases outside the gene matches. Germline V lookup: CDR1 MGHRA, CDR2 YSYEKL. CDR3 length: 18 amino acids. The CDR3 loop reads CASSQGPGTGISYNEQFF. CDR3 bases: TGCGCCAGCAGCCAAGGCCCCGGGACAGGGATCTCCTACAATGAGCAGTTCTTC.

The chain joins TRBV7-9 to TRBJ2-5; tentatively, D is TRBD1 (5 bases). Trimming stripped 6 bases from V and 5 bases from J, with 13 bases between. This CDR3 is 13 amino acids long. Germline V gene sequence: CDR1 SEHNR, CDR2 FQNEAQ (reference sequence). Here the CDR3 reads CASSPGWFETQYF. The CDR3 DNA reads TGTGCCAGCAGTCCAGGGTGGTTCGAGACCCAGTACTTC. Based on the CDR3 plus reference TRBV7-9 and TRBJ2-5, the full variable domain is DTGVSQNPRHKITKRGQNVTFRCDPISEHNRLYWYRQTLGQGPEFLTYFQNEAQLEKSRLLSDRFSAERPKGSFSTLEIQRTEQGDSAMYLCASSPGWFETQYFGPGTRLLVL.

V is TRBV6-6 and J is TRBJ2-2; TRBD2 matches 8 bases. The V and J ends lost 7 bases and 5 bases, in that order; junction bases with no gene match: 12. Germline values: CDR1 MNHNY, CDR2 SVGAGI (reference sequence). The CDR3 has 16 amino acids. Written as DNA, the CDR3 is TGTGCCAGCACTCTCGGGGGGGCCGTTCGAACCGGGGAGCTGTTTTTT. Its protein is CASTLGGAVRTGELFF.

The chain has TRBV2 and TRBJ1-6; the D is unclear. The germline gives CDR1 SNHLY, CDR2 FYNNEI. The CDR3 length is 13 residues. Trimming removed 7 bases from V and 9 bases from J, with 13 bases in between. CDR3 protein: CASKSNSRSPLHF. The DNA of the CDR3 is TGTGCCAGCAAATCGAACAGTCGTTCACCCCTCCACTTT.

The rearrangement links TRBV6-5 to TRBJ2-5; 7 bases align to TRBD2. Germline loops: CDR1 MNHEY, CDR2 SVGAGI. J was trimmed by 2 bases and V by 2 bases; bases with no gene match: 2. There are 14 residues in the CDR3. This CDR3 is CASSYLGGQETQYF. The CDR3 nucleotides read TGTGCCAGCAGTTACCTGGGGGGGCAAGAGACCCAGTACTTC.

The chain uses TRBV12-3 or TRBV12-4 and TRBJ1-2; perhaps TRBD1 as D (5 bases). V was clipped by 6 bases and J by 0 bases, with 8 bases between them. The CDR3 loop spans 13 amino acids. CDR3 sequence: CASRPDTNYGYTF. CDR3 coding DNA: TGTGCCAGCAGACCGGACACTAACTATGGCTACACCTTC.

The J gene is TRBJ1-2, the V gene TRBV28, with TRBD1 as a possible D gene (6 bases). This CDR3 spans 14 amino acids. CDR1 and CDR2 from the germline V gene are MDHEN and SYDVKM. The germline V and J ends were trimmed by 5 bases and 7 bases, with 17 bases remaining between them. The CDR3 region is CASSLPRGNVGYTF. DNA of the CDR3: TGTGCCAGCAGTCTCCCCAGGGGAAATGTTGGCTACACCTTC.

The CDR3 nucleotides read TGTGCCACCAGTGAGGACAGGGACACTGAAGCTTTCTTT. Protein: CATSEDRDTEAFF. The gene calls are TRBV24-1 and TRBJ1-1, with 8 bases lining up with TRBD1. Trimming took 4 bases from V and 3 from J; bases not matched to a gene: 0. The CDR3 length is 13 residues. Germline CDR1 is KGHDR and CDR2 is SFDVKD.

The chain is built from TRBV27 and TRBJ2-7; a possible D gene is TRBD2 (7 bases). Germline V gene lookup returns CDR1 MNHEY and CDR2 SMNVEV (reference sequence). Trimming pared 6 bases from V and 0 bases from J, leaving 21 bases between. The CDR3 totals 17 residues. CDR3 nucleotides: TGTGCCAGCAGACAGAGGGGGGGGCAGGGGATCTCCTACGAGCAGTACTTC. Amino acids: CASRQRGGQGISYEQYF.

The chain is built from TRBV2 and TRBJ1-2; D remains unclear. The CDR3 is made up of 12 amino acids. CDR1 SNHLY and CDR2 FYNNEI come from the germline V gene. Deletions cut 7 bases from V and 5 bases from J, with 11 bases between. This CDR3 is CASKEVGYGYTF. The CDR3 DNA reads TGTGCCAGCAAGGAGGTTGGGTATGGCTACACCTTC.

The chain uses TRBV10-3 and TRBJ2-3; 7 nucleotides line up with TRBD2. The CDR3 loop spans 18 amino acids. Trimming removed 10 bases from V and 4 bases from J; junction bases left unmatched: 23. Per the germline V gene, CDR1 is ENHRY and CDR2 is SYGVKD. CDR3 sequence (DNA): TGTGCCACTTACCCCGGGGGTGCGGGGGAGAGGTTAGCAGATACGCAGTATTTT. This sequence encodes CATYPGGAGERLADTQYF.

CDR3 residues: CAISEALDRGTEAFF. The CDR3 region has the DNA TGTGCCATCAGTGAGGCCCTTGACCGGGGGACTGAAGCTTTCTTT. The rearrangement uses TRBV10-3 and TRBJ1-1, with D maybe TRBD1 (5 bases). Trimming took off 2 bases at V and 5 bases at J, with 15 bases between the two ends. Germline V gene lookup returns CDR1 ENHRY and CDR2 SYGVKD. The CDR3 runs 15 residues.

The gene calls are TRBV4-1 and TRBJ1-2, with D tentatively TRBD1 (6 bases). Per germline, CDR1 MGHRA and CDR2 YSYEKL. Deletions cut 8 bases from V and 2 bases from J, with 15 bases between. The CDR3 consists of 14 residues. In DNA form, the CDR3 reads TGCGCCAGCTCTAGGACAGCTTCAAACTATGGCTACACCTTC. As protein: CASSRTASNYGYTF.

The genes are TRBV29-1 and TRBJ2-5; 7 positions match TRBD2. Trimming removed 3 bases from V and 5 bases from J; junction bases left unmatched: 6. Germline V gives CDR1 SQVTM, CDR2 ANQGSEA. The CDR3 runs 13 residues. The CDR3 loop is CSVDRGVRETQYF. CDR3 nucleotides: TGCAGCGTTGATCGGGGGGTCCGGGAGACCCAGTACTTC.

CDR3 sequence: CASSLDPGSDTEAFF. The CDR3, as DNA: TGTGCCAGCAGCTTAGATCCGGGGTCGGACACTGAAGCTTTCTTT. This chain links TRBV7-6 with TRBJ1-1; D is unresolved. Germline CDR1 is SGHVS and CDR2 is FNYEAQ. Trimming pared 1 base from V and 3 bases from J, leaving 12 bases between. CDR3 size: 15 residues.

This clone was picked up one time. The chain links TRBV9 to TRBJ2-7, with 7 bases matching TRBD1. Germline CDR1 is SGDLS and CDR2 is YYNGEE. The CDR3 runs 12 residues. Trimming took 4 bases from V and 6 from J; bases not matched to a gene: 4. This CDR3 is CASSRGLGEQYF. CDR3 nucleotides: TGTGCCAGCAGCAGGGGGCTCGGCGAGCAGTACTTC.

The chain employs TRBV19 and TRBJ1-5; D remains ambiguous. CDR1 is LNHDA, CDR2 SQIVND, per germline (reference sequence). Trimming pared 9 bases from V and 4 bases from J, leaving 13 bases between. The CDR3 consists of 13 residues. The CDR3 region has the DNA TGTGCCAGCGGTCCGGGAGGTAATCAGCCCCAGCATTTT. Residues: CASGPGGNQPQHF.